Reported below is one T cell receptor (beta chain). The data belong to a study of blood T cell repertoires in COVID-19. Study summary: From the United States, Italy and Spain came samples of acute and convalescent COVID-19. Nucleic acid was either cDNA or gDNA, and it came from T cells, B-cell-depleted T cells, or PBMCs.

The authors' processing: Cell counts per sample came from amplifying reference gene primers. The table came from immunoSEQ multiplex PCR; TCRdb's copy has only in-frame clones and leaves some out. V and J calls and clone size are given by that table; D and trimming were obtained from the DNA. The sample gives some 95,000 clones, under 95% of which show up once; around 2.5% is in the top ten. This CDR3 has 17 amino acids. Per the germline V gene, CDR1 is LGHDT and CDR2 is YNNKEL (reference sequence). V lost 0 bases, J lost 3 bases, and 9 bases stayed unmatched. The chain recombines TRBV3-1 (or the pseudogene TRBV3-2) with TRBJ2-7; 9 bases are shared with TRBD2. This receptor was taken from a human donor with active COVID-19. The donor label of this sample is uncertain. The sequenced material came from peripheral blood. The CDR3: CASSQDGGLAGNYEQYF. CDR3 sequence (DNA): TGTGCCAGCAGCCAAGATGGCGGGCTAGCGGGGAACTACGAGCAGTACTTC.